The 25 T cell receptor beta chains below were found in one sample sequenced in a study of blood T cells in healthy people across ages. PCR was performed a second time for about 7 to 12 cycles using a sample-barcoded 5' primer and a J-beta primer mix. TCRdb re-called the 5' RACE reads through MiXCR, storing one row per CDR3 protein. The table includes around 1,000,000 distinct CDR3 sequences, 35% to 40% detected once. Sequenced input: blood. Receptor source: a man between 18 and 29 years old in good health.

The genes are TRBV5-1 and TRBJ2-5; no definite D call. CDR1 and CDR2 (germline): SGHRS, YFSETQ. Between the trimmed V and J ends, which lost 0 bases and 1 base, there was a span of 10 bases. The CDR3 extends over 15 amino acids. CDR3 sequence (DNA): TGCGCCAGCAGCTTGGCCCGAGACTCCCAAGAGACCCAGTACTTC. It encodes CASSLARDSQETQYF.

J is TRBJ2-5 and V is TRBV4-3, with 7 bases aligning to TRBD1. CDR1 and CDR2 (germline): LGHNA, YSLEER. The V segment lost 3 bases and the J segment 7 bases; nucleotides outside the gene matches: 8. The CDR3 covers 14 residues. The CDR3 sequence: CASSHVTGAGTQYF. The DNA of the CDR3 is TGCGCCAGCAGCCATGTTACAGGGGCCGGGACCCAGTACTTC.

The gene calls are TRBV20-1 and TRBJ2-5; 12 bases map to TRBD2. This CDR3 contains 14 residues. Germline V gene sequence: CDR1 DFQATT, CDR2 SNEGSKA (reference sequence). Trimming took 7 bases from V and 2 from J; bases not matched to a gene: 5. CDR3: CSVGLAGGQETQYF. CDR3 in DNA: TGCAGTGTTGGTCTAGCGGGGGGGCAAGAGACCCAGTACTTC.

To note about this clonotype: Sequence at one end of the junction differs from germline and may be a read error. The genes are TRBV10-3 and TRBJ1-3; 7 bases agree with TRBD1. The CDR3 length is 13 residues. Germline CDR1 reads ENHRY; CDR2 reads SYGVKD. CDR3 sequence (DNA): TGCGCCATCAGCCGCGGACAGGACAACACCATATATTTT. Translated, it gives CAISRGQDNTIYF.

J is TRBJ2-1 and V is TRBV2, with 9 positions matching TRBD2. The CDR3 loop spans 12 amino acids. The V gene's germline CDR1 is SNHLY and CDR2 FYNNEI. The V gene end was trimmed by 7 bases and the J gene end by 7 bases; junction bases not matched to a gene: 2. CDR3 in DNA: TGTGCCAGCAACGGACTAGCGAATGAGCAGTTCTTC. Amino acids: CASNGLANEQFF. The variable domain in full, with the rest retrieved from reference TRBV2 and TRBJ2-1, is EPEVTQTPSHQVTQMGQEVILRCVPISNHLYFYWYRQILGQKVEFLVSFYNNEISEKSEIFDDQFSVERPDGSNFTLKIRSTKLEDSAMYFCASNGLANEQFFGPGTRLTVL.

The chain uses TRBV6-5 and TRBJ2-7; 7 bases agree with TRBD2. Germline V lookup: CDR1 MNHEY, CDR2 SVGAGI. The length of the CDR3 is 18 residues. J lost 3 bases, V lost 0 bases, and 14 bases had no gene match. The DNA of the CDR3 is TGTGCCAGCAGTTACTCCCCCGGGGGAGGGTATCGGAGCTACGAGCAGTACTTC. The encoded protein is CASSYSPGGGYRSYEQYF.

The rearrangement uses TRBV6-6 and TRBJ1-5; 9 bases line up with TRBD1. V shed 2 bases, J shed 7 bases, and the junction held 6 bases outside the gene matches. This CDR3 spans 15 amino acids. The germline V gene encodes CDR1 MNHNY and CDR2 SVGAGI (reference sequence). CDR3 protein: CASSYEDRGVQPQHF. For the CDR3, the DNA is TGTGCCAGCAGTTACGAGGACAGGGGCGTCCAGCCCCAGCATTTT.

The CDR3 nucleotides are TGTGCCAGCCAGGGGGCCCGCTCCTACAATGAGCAGTTCTTC. As protein: CASQGARSYNEQFF. V usage is TRBV2 and J usage is TRBJ2-1, with 8 bases fitting TRBD1. Per germline, CDR1 SNHLY and CDR2 FYNNEI. The CDR3 loop spans 14 amino acids. The ends lost 8 bases at V and 0 bases at J; junction bases unmatched: 3.

The chain has TRBV20-1 and TRBJ1-5; D unclear. V lost 1 base and J lost 0, with 16 bases in between. The CDR3 covers 17 residues. The germline gives CDR1 DFQATT, CDR2 SNEGSKA (reference sequence). The CDR3 spells CSARVGRLSYSNQPQHF. Here the CDR3 DNA reads TGCAGTGCTAGAGTTGGAAGGCTTTCATATAGCAATCAGCCCCAGCATTTT.

There are a few counts of this clonotype. The V gene is TRBV6-5, the J gene TRBJ2-3, with 8 nucleotides matching TRBD2. This CDR3 has 15 amino acids. J gave up 5 bases and V 6 bases, and 10 bases lay outside the gene matches. Germline CDR1 and CDR2: MNHEY and SVGAGI. CDR3 DNA: TGTGCCAGCAGCCAGCCAGCGGGGGTGGAAGATACGCAGTATTTT. Its protein product is CASSQPAGVEDTQYF.

On this clonotype: A read error may account for a junction end that differs from germline. The chain carries TRBV7-2 and TRBJ2-5; 9 positions match TRBD1. The CDR3 length is 16 residues. The germline V gene encodes CDR1 SGHTA and CDR2 FQGNSA. The CDR3: CAGSLMGQGIVETQYF. The CDR3 region has the DNA TGTGCCGGCAGCTTAATGGGACAGGGTATTGTGGAGACCCAGTACTTC.

J is TRBJ1-1 and V is TRBV28; D uncertain. The CDR3 totals 13 residues. Germline assignment: CDR1 MDHEN and CDR2 SYDVKM. V dropped 2 bases and J dropped 5 bases, with 9 bases sitting between them. The CDR3 region is CASSLKSGTEAFF. The CDR3 nucleotides read TGTGCCAGCAGTTTAAAAAGTGGGACTGAAGCTTTCTTT.

This clonotype was seen just once. This sequence may be a read error, since a much larger clone differs from it by one base. This chain joins TRBV20-1 and TRBJ2-4, with TRBD2 matching over 7 bases. The V gene's germline CDR1 is DFQATT and CDR2 SNEGSKA (reference sequence). The CDR3 spans 12 residues. V trimming: 6 bases; J trimming: 13 bases; junction bases outside the gene matches: 12. The CDR3 is CSATSREDEQYF. CDR3 sequence (DNA): TGCAGTGCCACTTCCCGGGAGGATGAGCAGTACTTC.

This clonotype was observed a few times. The V and J genes are TRBV27 and TRBJ2-1, with 9 bases identical to TRBD2. This CDR3 has 14 residues. CDR1 MNHEY and CDR2 SMNVEV come from the germline V gene (reference sequence). The ends lost 5 bases at V and 8 bases at J; junction bases unmatched: 7. The CDR3 loop is CASSPRIAGDEQFF. CDR3 in DNA: TGTGCCAGCAGTCCCCGTATAGCGGGGGATGAGCAGTTCTTC.

This chain connects TRBV7-2 to TRBJ2-3; no definite D call. V lost 5 bases to trimming and J lost 0 bases, with 12 bases between them. Germline CDR1 and CDR2: SGHTA and FQGNSA. The CDR3 is 15 amino acids. The CDR3 nucleotides are TGTGCCAGCAGCCGAAGACCAGCCAGCACAGATACGCAGTATTTT. Translating gives CASSRRPASTDTQYF.

The V gene is TRBV7-9, the J gene TRBJ2-3, with D perhaps matching TRBD1 (6 bases). V gave up 0 bases and J gave up 2 bases, with 21 bases separating them. The germline CDR1 and CDR2 sequences are SEHNR and FQNEAQ (reference sequence). This CDR3 comprises 19 residues. Here the CDR3 DNA reads TGTGCCAGCAGCTTAGCTCCTCCCCCGGGACACCAGAACACAGATACGCAGTATTTT. Amino acid sequence: CASSLAPPPGHQNTDTQYF.

The chain joins TRBV10-3 to TRBJ2-5, with 10 bases fitting TRBD2. Trimming took 4 bases from V and 11 from J; bases not matched to a gene: 25. Germline V gene data show CDR1 as ENHRY and CDR2 as SYGVKD. The CDR3 extends over 19 amino acids. CDR3 sequence: CAISVLLSSGTSEDNEQYF. In nucleotides, the CDR3 is TGTGCCATCAGTGTCCTCTTGAGCTCCGGGACTAGCGAGGACAATGAGCAGTACTTC.

This clonotype was recorded many times. This chain's CDR3 is CASSPGDVTDTQYF. DNA for the CDR3: TGCGCCAGCAGCCCTGGTGATGTCACAGATACGCAGTATTTT. The V gene is TRBV5-1, the J gene TRBJ2-3; D remains unclear. The CDR3 loop spans 14 amino acids. V lost 4 bases and J lost 2, with 11 bases in between. The V gene's germline CDR1 is SGHRS and CDR2 YFSETQ.

The chain has TRBV6-1 and TRBJ1-3; TRBD1 matches 10 bases. The CDR3 length is 16 residues. Germline V gene sequence: CDR1 MNHNS, CDR2 SASEGT. The ends lost 8 bases at V and 2 bases at J; junction bases unmatched: 9. As DNA, the CDR3 is TGTGCCAGCTACGGGACAGGGGACAACCCTGGAAACACCATATATTTT. Residues: CASYGTGDNPGNTIYF.

The rearrangement uses TRBV20-1 and TRBJ2-7; D ambiguous. The CDR3 is made up of 13 amino acids. The germline V gene encodes CDR1 DFQATT and CDR2 SNEGSKA (reference sequence). This chain's CDR3 is CGVTRRESYEQYF. The CDR3 DNA follows: TGCGGTGTAACCAGAAGGGAATCCTACGAGCAGTACTTC.

This clonotype was recorded a few times. V is TRBV5-1 and J is TRBJ2-7, with TRBD1 as a possible D gene (6 bases). V was trimmed by 0 bases and J by 7 bases, leaving 17 bases between them. The CDR3 spans 15 residues. Germline V gives CDR1 SGHRS, CDR2 YFSETQ. CDR3: CASSLVGAMGQEQYF. Written as DNA, the CDR3 is TGCGCCAGCAGCTTGGTGGGGGCGATGGGCCAGGAGCAGTACTTC.

With regard to this clonotype: This may be a read error, as it is one base from a much larger clone. The chain combines TRBV5-6 with TRBJ2-7; D gene uncertain. CDR3 size: 11 residues. V was cut by 1 base and J by 7 bases, with 6 bases left in between. Germline CDR1 SGHDT, CDR2 YYEEEE. Here the CDR3 reads CASSLMDEQYF. The CDR3 DNA sequence: TGTGCCAGCAGCTTGATGGATGAGCAGTACTTC.

The chain has TRBV5-1 and TRBJ2-3; D is uncertain. The germline CDR1 and CDR2 sequences are SGHRS and YFSETQ. V lost 4 bases to trimming and J lost 3 bases, with 12 bases between them. The CDR3 is 14 residues long. The CDR3 DNA follows: TGCGCCAGCAGCGTCCGGTCGATGACAGATACGCAGTATTTT. Its translation is CASSVRSMTDTQYF.

This clonotype turned up a few times. The chain is built from TRBV7-9 and TRBJ1-1; TRBD1 is a possible D gene (5 bases). The germline CDR1 and CDR2 sequences are SEHNR and FQNEAQ (reference sequence). This CDR3 region has 12 residues. The V end was cut by 5 bases, the J end by 7 bases, with 11 bases between. In nucleotides, the CDR3 is TGTGCCAGCAGCGTAGACAGAAATGAAGCTTTCTTT. Its protein product is CASSVDRNEAFF.

V usage is TRBV7-2 and J usage is TRBJ1-1, with D hard to call. Germline V gene lookup returns CDR1 SGHTA and CDR2 FQGNSA. The length of the CDR3 is 15 residues. Trimming pared 5 bases from V and 1 base from J, leaving 14 bases between. For the CDR3, the DNA is TGTGCCAGCAGCCCGTGGGCAGGTTCGAACACTGAAGCTTTCTTT. Translated, it gives CASSPWAGSNTEAFF.